This TCR beta chain came from a study of PD-L1 blockade in urothelial cancer listed by TCRdb under 2017. Concerning the study at large: Therapy was started in about 2014 for all patients, and atezolizumab 1,200 mg was administered intravenously every 3 weeks. In the same patients, pretreatment tumors underwent whole exome sequencing and RNA sequencing in addition to TCR sequencing. Blood samples gave median yields of approximately 130,000 T cells and tens of thousands of unique TCRs, along with a median clonality of approximately 0.08. Pretreatment blood TCR-seq was available for 27 to 30 patients, at least one posttreatment blood collection was obtained for approximately 25 patients, and tumor TCR-seq was available for approximately 25 patients. Pretreatment tumor samples, along with matched peripheral blood collected serially before and after atezolizumab treatment, underwent TCR sequencing. Durable clinical benefit meant progression-free survival longer than 6 months, and TCR features were also tested against progression-free and overall survival. An ECOG performance status of 0 or 1 was recorded for the patients, and 0 to 3 prior chemotherapy regimens had been received by the patients. About 90% of the 29 patients were identified as males with urothelial cancer of bladder origin, and a prior smoking history was reported by 18 of 29 patients. Blood samples were analyzed at 3 weeks after treatment start (second dose) and at 6 weeks after treatment start. About 10 patients reached durable clinical benefit, while 20 patients did not. The study was an exploratory multi-omic analysis of somatic, immune and clinical correlates of response to PD-L1 blockade with atezolizumab in urothelial cancer.

A total of under 35 patients with locally advanced or metastatic urothelial carcinoma, treated at Memorial Sloan Kettering on a trial protocol, made up the cohort. Peripheral blood mononuclear cells were collected pretreatment and during treatment, with between 1 and 8 total time points per patient. The Qiagen DNeasy Blood extraction kit was used to purify genomic DNA from total PBMCs and tumor samples. PBMCs were collected pretreatment and during treatment, and were isolated and stored as previously described. Synthetic TCR analog templates were spiked into each PCR so that absolute template abundance could be estimated from read counts. TCRbeta CDR3 regions were amplified from genomic DNA with bias-controlled V and J gene primers using the immunoSEQ assay. Sequencing of rearranged TCRbeta segments was performed at approximately 20X coverage. The authors' pipeline ran thus. Clustering was used to correct sequencing errors, and CDR3s were annotated against IMGT to assign V, D and J genes. Downstream analyses used only productive TCRbeta rearrangements and left out out-of-frame or stop-codon sequences. Clonality was computed as one minus Shannon entropy normalized by the log of the number of unique productive sequences. Clones differing between time points or between blood and tumor were identified using Fisher's exact test with Benjamini-Hochberg correction, with an adjusted p below 0.01 applied as the threshold. TCRdb stores this immuneACCESS table with in-frame sequences only. Part of the clones is absent; in the studies checked, under half of the shortfall reflects unresolved V genes, and no reason is known for the rest. V and J calls and clone size come straight from that table; D and trimming were deduced from the DNA. Within this sample are approximately 26,000 clones, with around 88% of them counted one time only. The ten biggest clones cover approximately 31% of the sample.

This clone was seen more than once but under ten times. There is no known antigen for this receptor. Per-base quality was not reported, and no clone a single base away is much larger than it. The CDR3 has 13 amino acids, counting the end cysteine and phenylalanine. CDR3 DNA only is kept here, 39 bases in frame from base 1. Deletion took 3 bases off V and 4 bases off J, with a span of 7 bases between the germline ends. CDR1 and CDR2 were assigned from the germline V gene (reference sequence) as WNHNN and SYGVQD. The paper's findings and limits, for the study overall: Because the sample size was small (n ≈ 29) and many exploratory analyses were performed, the results are intended to be hypothesis-generating. At 3 weeks after the start of treatment, tumor-associated TCR clones in peripheral blood had expanded more in patients with durable benefit (n ≈ 24, p = 0.022). Improved progression-free and overall survival was found to be associated with pretreatment peripheral blood TCR clonality below the median.

The sequences come from PBMCs, collected around atezolizumab (anti-PD-L1) treatment. The TCR sequence derives from a man aged 60 to 75 with urothelial cancer. The chain is assembled from TRBV10-1 and TRBJ1-5; too little of a D gene remains to name it. CDR3 reads: CASSESRNQPQHF. The nucleotide sequence reads TGCGCCAGCAGTGAATCCAGAAATCAGCCCCAGCATTTT.